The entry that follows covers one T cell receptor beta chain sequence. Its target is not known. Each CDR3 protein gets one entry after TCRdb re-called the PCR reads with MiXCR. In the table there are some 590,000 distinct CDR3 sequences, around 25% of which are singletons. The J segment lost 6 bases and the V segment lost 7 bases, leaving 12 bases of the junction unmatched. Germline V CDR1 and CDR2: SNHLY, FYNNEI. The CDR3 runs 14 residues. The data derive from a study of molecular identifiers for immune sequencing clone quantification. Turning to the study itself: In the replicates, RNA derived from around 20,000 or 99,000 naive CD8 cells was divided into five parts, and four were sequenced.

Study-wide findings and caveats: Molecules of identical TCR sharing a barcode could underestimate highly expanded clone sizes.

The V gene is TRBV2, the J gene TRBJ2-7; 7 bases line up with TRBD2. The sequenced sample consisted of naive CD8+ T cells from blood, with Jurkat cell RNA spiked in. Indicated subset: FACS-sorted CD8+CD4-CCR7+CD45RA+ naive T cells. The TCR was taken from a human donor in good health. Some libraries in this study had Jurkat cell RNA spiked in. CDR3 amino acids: CASNWASGGVEQYF. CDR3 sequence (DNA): TGTGCCAGCAATTGGGCTAGCGGAGGGGTCGAGCAGTACTTC. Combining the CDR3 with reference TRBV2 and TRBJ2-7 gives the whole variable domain EPEVTQTPSHQVTQMGQEVILRCVPISNHLYFYWYRQILGQKVEFLVSFYNNEISEKSEIFDDQFSVERPDGSNFTLKIRSTKLEDSAMYFCASNWASGGVEQYFGPGTRLTVT.